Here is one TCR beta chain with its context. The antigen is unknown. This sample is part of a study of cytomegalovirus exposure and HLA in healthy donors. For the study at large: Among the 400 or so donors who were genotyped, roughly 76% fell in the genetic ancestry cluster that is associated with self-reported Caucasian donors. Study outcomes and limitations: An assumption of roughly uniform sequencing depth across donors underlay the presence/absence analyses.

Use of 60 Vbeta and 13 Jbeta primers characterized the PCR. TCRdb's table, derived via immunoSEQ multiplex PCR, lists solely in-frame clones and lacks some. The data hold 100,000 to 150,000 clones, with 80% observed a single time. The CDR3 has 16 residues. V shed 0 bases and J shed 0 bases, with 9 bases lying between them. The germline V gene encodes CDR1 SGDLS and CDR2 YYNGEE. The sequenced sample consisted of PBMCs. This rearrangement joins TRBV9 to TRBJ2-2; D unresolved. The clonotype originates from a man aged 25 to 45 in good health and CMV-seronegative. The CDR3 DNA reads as TGTGCCAGCAGCGTAGCTTTGCAGACGAACACCGGGGAGCTGTTTTTT. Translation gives CASSVALQTNTGELFF. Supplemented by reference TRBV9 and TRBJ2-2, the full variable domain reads DSGVTQTPKHLITATGQRVTLRCSPRSGDLSVYWYQQSLDQGLQFLIQYYNGEERAKGNILERFSAQQFPDLHSELNLSSLELGDSALYFCASSVALQTNTGELFFGEGSRLTVL.